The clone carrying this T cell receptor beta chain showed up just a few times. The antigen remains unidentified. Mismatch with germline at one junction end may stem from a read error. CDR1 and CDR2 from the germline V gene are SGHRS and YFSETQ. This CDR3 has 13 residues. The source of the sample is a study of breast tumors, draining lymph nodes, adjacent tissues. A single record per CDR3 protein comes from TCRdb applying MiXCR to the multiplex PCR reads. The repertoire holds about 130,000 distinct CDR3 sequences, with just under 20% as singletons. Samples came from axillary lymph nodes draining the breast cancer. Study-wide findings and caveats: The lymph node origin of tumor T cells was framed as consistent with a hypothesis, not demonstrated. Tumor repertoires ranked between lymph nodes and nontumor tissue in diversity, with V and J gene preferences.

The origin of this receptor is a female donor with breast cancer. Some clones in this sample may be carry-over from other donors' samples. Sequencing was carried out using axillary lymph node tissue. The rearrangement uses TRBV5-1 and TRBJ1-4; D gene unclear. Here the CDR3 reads CASKTPTNERLFF. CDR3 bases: TGCGCCAGCAAGACCCCAACTAATGAAAGACTGTTTTTT.